The rows below give T cell receptor beta chains drawn from one sample of a study of graft-versus-host responses after intestinal transplantation. TCRdb's table, derived via immunoSEQ multiplex PCR, lists solely in-frame clones and lacks some. Here the sample spans some 4,000 clones, around three quarters being singletons. The specimen was ileum tissue, collected 9 days after transplant. These receptors were obtained from a human patient who received an intestinal transplant, so some T cells may come from the graft donor. Each CDR3 is given with its conserved first and last residue. A D gene is named only where the DNA matches it firmly. Part of the rows lack a size; the others show once, few, many or a class for expanded clones.

clone size: NA; J gene: TRBJ1-1; CDR3 length: 13; V gene: TRBV19; D gene: NA; CDR3 DNA: TGTGCCAGTGCTGAACGGCCGAACACTGAAGCTTTCTTT; CDR3 protein: CASAERPNTEAFF
clone size: NA; J gene: TRBJ1-1; CDR3 length: 11; V gene: TRBV29-1; D gene: TRBD1; CDR3 DNA: TGCAGCGTGGAAGGGACAGGATATTTTTTCTTT; CDR3 protein: CSVEGTGYFFF
clone size: NA; J gene: TRBJ2-1; CDR3 length: 14; V gene: TRBV6-1; D gene: NA; CDR3 DNA: TGTGCCAGCCGGGGGCGGGCAACCTACAATGAGCAGTTCTTC; CDR3 protein: CASRGRATYNEQFF
clone size: NA; J gene: TRBJ2-5; CDR3 length: 14; V gene: TRBV12-5; D gene: TRBD1; CDR3 DNA: TGTGCTAGTGGTAACGACAGGGGGGGGGAGACCCAGTACTTC; CDR3 protein: CASGNDRGGETQYF
clone size: NA; J gene: TRBJ1-4; CDR3 length: 15; V gene: TRBV5-1; D gene: TRBD1; CDR3 DNA: TGCGCCAGCAGCTTGGTAATAGGACAGGGTGAAAAACTGTTTTTT; CDR3 protein: CASSLVIGQGEKLFF
clone size: NA; J gene: TRBJ1-2; CDR3 length: 17; V gene: TRBV6-1; D gene: NA; CDR3 DNA: TGTGCCAGCAGTGGGGGGGGCGGTGGGTTAGCTAACTATGGCTACACCTTC; CDR3 protein: CASSGGGGGLANYGYTF
clone size: NA; J gene: TRBJ1-5; CDR3 length: 13; V gene: TRBV28; D gene: NA; CDR3 DNA: TGTGCCAGCAGTGGCGACAGGAGCCAGCCCCAGCATTTT; CDR3 protein: CASSGDRSQPQHF
clone size: NA; J gene: TRBJ2-6; CDR3 length: 15; V gene: TRBV6-7; D gene: NA; CDR3 DNA: TGTGCCAGCAGTTACGTCCACTCTGGGGCCAACGTCCTGACTTTC; CDR3 protein: CASSYVHSGANVLTF
clone size: NA; J gene: TRBJ2-3; CDR3 length: 17; V gene: TRBV10-3; D gene: TRBD2; CDR3 DNA: TGTGCCATCAGTGAGTCGCGTAGCGGGGGTGGCACAGATACGCAGTATTTT; CDR3 protein: CAISESRSGGGTDTQYF
clone size: NA; J gene: TRBJ2-3; CDR3 length: 14; V gene: TRBV25-1; D gene: TRBD2; CDR3 DNA: TGTGCCAGCAGTGCCAGCGGGAGAACAGATACGCAGTATTTT; CDR3 protein: CASSASGRTDTQYF
clone size: NA; J gene: TRBJ1-4; CDR3 length: 16; V gene: TRBV5-5; D gene: NA; CDR3 DNA: TGTGCCAGCAGCCGAAGGGGGGGGAAGACTAATGAAAAACTGTTTTTT; CDR3 protein: CASSRRGGKTNEKLFF
clone size: NA; J gene: TRBJ2-5; CDR3 length: 13; V gene: TRBV25-1; D gene: NA; CDR3 DNA: TGTGCCGTTAGGGGGGGGGCAGTCGAGACCCAGTACTTC; CDR3 protein: CAVRGGAVETQYF
clone size: NA; J gene: TRBJ2-7; CDR3 length: 14; V gene: TRBV6-5; D gene: TRBD1; CDR3 DNA: TGTGCCAGCAGTATGACAGGGGGTCTCTACGAGCAGTACTTC; CDR3 protein: CASSMTGGLYEQYF
clone size: NA; J gene: TRBJ2-4; CDR3 length: 15; V gene: TRBV30; D gene: NA; CDR3 DNA: TGTGCCTGGAGTGTACGCCACAGGGTGGCAAACATTCAGTACTTC; CDR3 protein: CAWSVRHRVANIQYF
clone size: NA; J gene: TRBJ2-1; CDR3 length: 13; V gene: TRBV12-5; D gene: TRBD2; CDR3 DNA: TGTGCTAGTGGTTTTAGCGGGGACAATGAGCAGTTCTTC; CDR3 protein: CASGFSGDNEQFF
clone size: NA; J gene: TRBJ2-1; CDR3 length: 18; V gene: TRBV28; D gene: TRBD2; CDR3 DNA: TGTGCCAGCAGTTTCCTAAGGGCCGGGACTAGACTTTACAATGAGCAGTTCTTC; CDR3 protein: CASSFLRAGTRLYNEQFF
clone size: NA; J gene: TRBJ2-1; CDR3 length: 14; V gene: TRBV25-1; D gene: NA; CDR3 DNA: TGTGCCAGCAGTCACCCCGAGGCGGTTAATGAGCAGTTCTTC; CDR3 protein: CASSHPEAVNEQFF
clone size: NA; J gene: TRBJ2-5; CDR3 length: 12; V gene: TRBV29-1; D gene: NA; CDR3 DNA: TGCAGCGTTGATCGGGCATCAGAGACCCAGTACTTC; CDR3 protein: CSVDRASETQYF
clone size: NA; J gene: TRBJ2-2; CDR3 length: 14; V gene: TRBV7-2; D gene: NA; CDR3 DNA: TGTGCCATGTTGAGGGGGGGACGCACCGGGGAGCTGTTTTTT; CDR3 protein: CAMLRGGRTGELFF
clone size: once; J gene: TRBJ2-4; CDR3 length: 19; V gene: TRBV5-6; D gene: TRBD2; CDR3 DNA: TGTGCCAGCAGCTTGGGGGTACTAGCGGGGGCGGCGGTCAAAAACATTCAGTACTTC; CDR3 protein: CASSLGVLAGAAVKNIQYF
clone size: NA; J gene: TRBJ2-1; CDR3 length: 15; V gene: TRBV18; D gene: TRBD1; CDR3 DNA: TGTGCCAGCTCCCCTGGACAGGGGGTTAGGAATGAGCAGTTCTTC; CDR3 protein: CASSPGQGVRNEQFF
clone size: once; J gene: TRBJ2-2; CDR3 length: 13; V gene: TRBV27; D gene: NA; CDR3 DNA: TGTGCCAGCAGTTTATCGAGCACCGGGGAGCTGTTTTTT; CDR3 protein: CASSLSSTGELFF
clone size: NA; J gene: TRBJ2-7; CDR3 length: 15; V gene: TRBV5-5; D gene: NA; CDR3 DNA: TGTGCCAGCAGCCCAGGGACTCCTAGCTCCTACGAGCAGTACTTC; CDR3 protein: CASSPGTPSSYEQYF
clone size: NA; J gene: TRBJ1-5; CDR3 length: 13; V gene: TRBV10-3; D gene: NA; CDR3 DNA: TGTGCCATCAGTGGACATAGCAATCAGCCCCAGCATTTT; CDR3 protein: CAISGHSNQPQHF
clone size: NA; J gene: TRBJ2-7; CDR3 length: 15; V gene: TRBV25-1; D gene: NA; CDR3 DNA: TGTGCCAGCAGTGTTGATTGGACTGGCCCCTACGAGCAGTACTTC; CDR3 protein: CASSVDWTGPYEQYF
clone size: NA; J gene: TRBJ1-1; CDR3 length: 14; V gene: TRBV29-1; D gene: NA; CDR3 DNA: TGCAGCGTTGAGGTTGCGTCGATAGGACCTGAAGCTTTCTTT; CDR3 protein: CSVEVASIGPEAFF
clone size: NA; J gene: TRBJ2-7; CDR3 length: 15; V gene: TRBV10-2; D gene: NA; CDR3 DNA: TGCGCCAGCAGTGAAGTAAGCGGGCCATCCTACGAGCAGTACTTC; CDR3 protein: CASSEVSGPSYEQYF
clone size: large; J gene: TRBJ2-7; CDR3 length: 11; V gene: TRBV2; D gene: NA; CDR3 DNA: TGTGCCAGCAGGAACCTATACGAGCAGTACTTC; CDR3 protein: CASRNLYEQYF
clone size: NA; J gene: TRBJ1-2; CDR3 length: 16; V gene: TRBV6-5; D gene: TRBD1; CDR3 DNA: TGTGCCAGCAGTTACGATAGGGCAGGGGGTACCTATGGCTACACCTTC; CDR3 protein: CASSYDRAGGTYGYTF
clone size: NA; J gene: TRBJ2-3; CDR3 length: 17; V gene: TRBV5-5; D gene: NA; CDR3 DNA: TGTGCCAGCAGCTTGAGTTCGGGTTTTATAAGCACAGATACGCAGTATTTT; CDR3 protein: CASSLSSGFISTDTQYF
clone size: NA; J gene: TRBJ2-1; CDR3 length: 14; V gene: TRBV5-1; D gene: TRBD2; CDR3 DNA: TGCGCCAGCAGCTTACTAGCGGGGAACAATGAGCAGTTCTTC; CDR3 protein: CASSLLAGNNEQFF
clone size: few; J gene: TRBJ1-2; CDR3 length: 15; V gene: TRBV7-8; D gene: NA; CDR3 DNA: TGTGCCAGCAGCCGAGTCAAGGGGGAGGGGGATGGCTACACCTTC; CDR3 protein: CASSRVKGEGDGYTF
clone size: few; J gene: TRBJ2-7; CDR3 length: 13; V gene: TRBV25-1; D gene: NA; CDR3 DNA: TGTGCCAGCGTTTCGGGGGCGGGGAACGAGCAGTACTTC; CDR3 protein: CASVSGAGNEQYF
clone size: few; J gene: TRBJ2-1; CDR3 length: 16; V gene: TRBV9; D gene: TRBD2; CDR3 DNA: TGTGCCAGCAGCGTAGGGTCTAGCGGGGGTTACAATGAGCAGTTCTTC; CDR3 protein: CASSVGSSGGYNEQFF
clone size: NA; J gene: TRBJ2-3; CDR3 length: 19; V gene: TRBV7-9; D gene: TRBD2; CDR3 DNA: TGTGCCAGCAGCCTAACATGGACTAGCGGGGGGGCGATCACAGATACGCAGTATTTT; CDR3 protein: CASSLTWTSGGAITDTQYF
clone size: few; J gene: TRBJ2-7; CDR3 length: 14; V gene: TRBV6-6; D gene: NA; CDR3 DNA: TGTGCCAGCAGTTTTCTCGTTGGGAGCTACGAGCAGTACTTC; CDR3 protein: CASSFLVGSYEQYF
clone size: NA; J gene: TRBJ1-1; CDR3 length: 14; V gene: TRBV23-1; D gene: NA; CDR3 DNA: TGCGCCAGCAGTCAATTTCGCGTAGGGACCGAAGCTTTCTTT; CDR3 protein: CASSQFRVGTEAFF
clone size: NA; J gene: TRBJ2-7; CDR3 length: 15; V gene: TRBV19; D gene: NA; CDR3 DNA: TGTGCCAGTAGTATATCTAATCGGGCCGGGGGCGAGCAGTACTTC; CDR3 protein: CASSISNRAGGEQYF
clone size: NA; J gene: TRBJ1-2; CDR3 length: 15; V gene: TRBV5-4; D gene: NA; CDR3 DNA: TGTGCCAGCAGCTTGGTCCAGGAAGCTAACTATGGCTACACCTTC; CDR3 protein: CASSLVQEANYGYTF
clone size: NA; J gene: TRBJ1-1; CDR3 length: 16; V gene: TRBV27; D gene: NA; CDR3 DNA: TGTGCCAGCAGTTTAGATGGGGAGTGGATGAACACTGAAGCTTTCTTT; CDR3 protein: CASSLDGEWMNTEAFF
clone size: NA; J gene: TRBJ2-2; CDR3 length: 15; V gene: TRBV19; D gene: TRBD1; CDR3 DNA: TGTGCCAGTAGTGGACAGGGGGCGAACACCGGGGAGCTGTTTTTT; CDR3 protein: CASSGQGANTGELFF
clone size: NA; J gene: TRBJ1-5; CDR3 length: 16; V gene: TRBV11-2; D gene: TRBD1; CDR3 DNA: TGTGCCAGCAGCTTAGGGGGTCAGGGGGCGAGTCAGCCCCAGCATTTT; CDR3 protein: CASSLGGQGASQPQHF
clone size: NA; J gene: TRBJ1-1; CDR3 length: 17; V gene: TRBV27; D gene: NA; CDR3 DNA: TGTGCCAGCAGCCAAACCTGGCCAGTTGGAGGATACACTGAAGCTTTCTTT; CDR3 protein: CASSQTWPVGGYTEAFF
clone size: once; J gene: TRBJ2-1; CDR3 length: 17; V gene: TRBV2; D gene: TRBD2; CDR3 DNA: TGTGCCAGCAGTGAGAGGACTAGCGGGGTAACCTACAATGAGCAGTTCTTC; CDR3 protein: CASSERTSGVTYNEQFF
clone size: NA; J gene: TRBJ2-7; CDR3 length: 12; V gene: TRBV7-9; D gene: NA; CDR3 DNA: TGTGCCAGCAGCTTAGAGTCAAACGAGCAGTACTTC; CDR3 protein: CASSLESNEQYF
clone size: NA; J gene: TRBJ2-2; CDR3 length: 19; V gene: TRBV19; D gene: NA; CDR3 DNA: TGTGCCAGTAGTATACATTACCTCCCCCGGGGGTTAAACACCGGGGAGCTGTTTTTT; CDR3 protein: CASSIHYLPRGLNTGELFF
clone size: NA; J gene: TRBJ1-5; CDR3 length: 15; V gene: TRBV11-2; D gene: NA; CDR3 DNA: TGTGCCAGCAGCCTAAAAGGCGGGGGGGGTCAGCCCCAGCATTTT; CDR3 protein: CASSLKGGGGQPQHF
clone size: NA; J gene: TRBJ1-1; CDR3 length: 13; V gene: TRBV28; D gene: NA; CDR3 DNA: TGTGCCAGCAGTCTAGAGGTCAACACTGAAGCTTTCTTT; CDR3 protein: CASSLEVNTEAFF
clone size: few; J gene: TRBJ2-7; CDR3 length: 19; V gene: TRBV4-2; D gene: NA; CDR3 DNA: TGTGCCAGCAGCCAAATAAGGTATAGTGGGTATTTTGCTTCCTACGAGCAGTACTTC; CDR3 protein: CASSQIRYSGYFASYEQYF
clone size: NA; J gene: TRBJ1-4; CDR3 length: 14; V gene: TRBV2; D gene: TRBD1; CDR3 DNA: TGTGCCAGCAGCAAGGACAGGGGGAGGGAAAAACTGTTTTTT; CDR3 protein: CASSKDRGREKLFF
clone size: NA; J gene: TRBJ2-3; CDR3 length: 17; V gene: TRBV27; D gene: TRBD2; CDR3 DNA: TGTGCCAGCATCTGTTCCCCGGGACTAGCAGAGACAGATACGCAGTATTTT; CDR3 protein: CASICSPGLAETDTQYF
clone size: NA; J gene: TRBJ1-5; CDR3 length: 15; V gene: TRBV4-1; D gene: NA; CDR3 DNA: TGCGCCAGCAGCCAAGCAGGCCAGAGGGGGCAGCCCCAGCATTTT; CDR3 protein: CASSQAGQRGQPQHF
clone size: NA; J gene: TRBJ2-7; CDR3 length: 14; V gene: TRBV6-6; D gene: NA; CDR3 DNA: TGTGCCAGCAGTTACCAGAGTAACTACTACGAGCAGTACTTC; CDR3 protein: CASSYQSNYYEQYF
clone size: NA; J gene: TRBJ1-5; CDR3 length: 12; V gene: TRBV10-2; D gene: NA; CDR3 DNA: TGCGCCACCGGGGGGAGGAGGCAGCCCCAGCATTTT; CDR3 protein: CATGGRRQPQHF
clone size: few; J gene: TRBJ2-3; CDR3 length: 12; V gene: TRBV25-1; D gene: TRBD2; CDR3 DNA: TGTGCCAGCAGACTAGCGGGAGATGAGCAGTATTTT; CDR3 protein: CASRLAGDEQYF